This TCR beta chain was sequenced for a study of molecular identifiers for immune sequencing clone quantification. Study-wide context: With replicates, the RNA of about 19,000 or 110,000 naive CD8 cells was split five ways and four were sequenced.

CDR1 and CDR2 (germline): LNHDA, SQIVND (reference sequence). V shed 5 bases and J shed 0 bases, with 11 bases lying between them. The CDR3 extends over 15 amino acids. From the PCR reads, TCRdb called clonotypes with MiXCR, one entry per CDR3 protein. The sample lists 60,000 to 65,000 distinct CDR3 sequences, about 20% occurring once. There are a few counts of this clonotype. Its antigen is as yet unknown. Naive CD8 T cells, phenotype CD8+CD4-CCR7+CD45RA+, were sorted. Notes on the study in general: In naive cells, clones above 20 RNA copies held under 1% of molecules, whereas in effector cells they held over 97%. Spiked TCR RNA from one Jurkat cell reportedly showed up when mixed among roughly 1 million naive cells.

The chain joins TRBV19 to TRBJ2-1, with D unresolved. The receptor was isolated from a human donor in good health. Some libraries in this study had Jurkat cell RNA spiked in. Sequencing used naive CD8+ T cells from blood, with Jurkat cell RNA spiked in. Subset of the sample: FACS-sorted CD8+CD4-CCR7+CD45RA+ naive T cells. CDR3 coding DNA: TGTGCCAGTAGTTGGCGGTCAAGCTCCTACAATGAGCAGTTCTTC. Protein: CASSWRSSSYNEQFF.